This T cell receptor beta chain was found in a study of kidney transplant recipient with SARS-CoV-2 infection. Via MiXCR, TCRdb re-called the reads, giving one row per CDR3 protein. The sample consists of roughly 230,000 distinct CDR3 sequences, under 30% of them appearing once. In its sample, this clonotype was seen many times. The CDR3 runs 15 residues. V lost 3 bases and J 4 bases, leaving 10 bases between the germline ends. The germline CDR1 and CDR2 sequences are MNHNS and SASEGT. The V call is TRBV6-1, the J call TRBJ2-6, with D possibly being TRBD1 (6 bases). Sequenced here: a blood sample, sampled at baseline and on day 111 from a kidney transplant recipient. This receptor was identified in a male patient between 25 and 40 years old who had COVID-19 and was a kidney transplant recipient. Some T cells may arise from the graft donor. The CDR3: CASSDRGDGANVLTF. The CDR3 region has the DNA TGTGCCAGCAGTGACAGGGGAGACGGGGCCAACGTCCTGACTTTC.